This T cell receptor (beta chain) is from a study of identifying expanded T cells in peripheral blood. On this clone itself: Its antigen is unknown.

The CDR3 runs to 16 residues. V lost 6 bases and J lost 5; bases outside the gene matches: 12. The germline V gene encodes CDR1 KGHSH and CDR2 LQKENI. Only in-frame clones appear in the TCRdb table, and some are missing; sequencing was by immunoSEQ multiplex PCR. Among more than 65,000 clones listed, about 91% were seen once. Study observations and caveats: About 1.2 clones differed between technical replicates, versus around 15 and 19 over time. Across healthy donors, higher total template counts meant significantly greater approximately two-week count variance.

This clonotype originated in a person aged 18 to 75 in good health. V usage is TRBV18 and J usage is TRBJ1-5, with 8 bases aligning to TRBD1. Sequencing was done on a sample of blood. The CDR3 nucleotides read TGTGCCAGCTCGCCAGGGGGCCCCGGAGGGGATCAGCCCCAGCATTTT. Amino acids: CASSPGGPGGDQPQHF. The complete variable domain, with remaining parts taken from reference TRBV18 and TRBJ1-5, reads NAGVMQNPRHLVRRRGQEARLRCSPMKGHSHVYWYRQLPEEGLKFMVYLQKENIIDESGMPKERFSAEFPKEGPSILRIQQVVRGDSAAYFCASSPGGPGGDQPQHFGDGTRLSIL.